This T cell receptor beta chain was recorded in a study of blood T cell repertoires in COVID-19. Source study methods: Estimated nucleated cell counts came from reference gene primer amplification. Data came from immunoSEQ multiplex PCR; TCRdb stores just in-frame clones and leaves some out. D and trimming come from the DNA, and the V and J calls and clone size come from that table. Here the sample spans about 270,000 clones, approximately 90% being singletons. This sequence was found in a middle-aged man who had been exposed to COVID-19. Material for sequencing was PBMCs or T cells enriched from blood (not recorded which).

As DNA, the CDR3 is TGTGCCAGCAGTTTATACCCCCAACTAGCCAGTGAGCAGTTCTTC. Encoded protein: CASSLYPQLASEQFF. J is TRBJ2-1 and V is TRBV28; TRBD2 is a possible D gene (6 bases). This CDR3 is 15 amino acids long. V lost 1 base and J lost 9, with 16 bases in between. Germline V gene data show CDR1 as MDHEN and CDR2 as SYDVKM.